These T cell receptor beta chains were read from a single sample in a study of CD8 T cells in ankylosing spondylitis. MiXCR, run by TCRdb on the 5' RACE reads, gives a single entry per CDR3 protein. The sample gives about 200,000 distinct CDR3 sequences, roughly 13% of which show up once; approximately 17% is in the top ten. The sample comprised blood, either unsorted or a sorted T cell fraction (not recorded which). The receptors derive from a male donor with ankylosing spondylitis or in good health (not recorded which). Both conserved end residues are part of each CDR3. The D gene is left open where the match is weak. Some rows have no size entry. The others give once, few or many, or a class for an expanded clone.

TRBJ2-2 many TRBV6-4 . TGTGCCAGCAGTGACAAGAACACCGGGGAGCTGTTTTTT CASSDKNTGELFF
TRBJ2-2 many TRBV7-8 . TGTGCCAGCAGCTTAGGCAGCAGGGAGCTGTTTTTT CASSLGSRELFF
TRBJ1-1 few TRBV7-2 TRBD1 TGTGCCAGCAGCTTCCGGGACAGGGGACCTGAAGCTTTCTTT CASSFRDRGPEAFF
TRBJ2-7 . TRBV29-1 . TGCAGCGTTGAGGTATACTCCTACGAGCAGTACTTC CSVEVYSYEQYF
TRBJ2-1 . TRBV20-1 TRBD2 TGCAGTGCTAGAGATGGACTAGCGGGAGACAATGAGCAGTTCTTC CSARDGLAGDNEQFF
TRBJ2-3 . TRBV29-1 TRBD2 TGCAGCGTGCTGGGGACTAGCGGGACTCTCTGGGGCACAGATACGCAGTATTTT CSVLGTSGTLWGTDTQYF
TRBJ2-1 few TRBV2 TRBD1 TGTGCCAGCAGTGTACTACAGGGGAGTTTCGACAATGAGCAGTTCTTC CASSVLQGSFDNEQFF
TRBJ2-5 . TRBV7-2 . TGTGCCAGCAGCTTACCCCCGTCAGAGACCCAGTACTTC CASSLPPSETQYF
TRBJ1-6 . TRBV6-1 . TGTGCCAGCAGTGAAGCAAGGCCTTATAATTCACCCCTCCACTTT CASSEARPYNSPLHF
TRBJ2-7 few TRBV6-1 . TGTGCCAGCAGGCACGGGGGTACGTCCTACGAGCAGTACTTC CASRHGGTSYEQYF
TRBJ1-1 . TRBV7-9 TRBD1 TGTGCCAGCAGCGTGGGGACAGCGGAAGCTTTCTTT CASSVGTAEAFF
TRBJ1-2 many TRBV7-2 . TGTGCCAGCAGCTTATCAGGGGTCGTCTACACCTTC CASSLSGVVYTF
TRBJ1-1 few TRBV5-1 . TGCGCCAGCAGCCCTCGTGGGGAGTCCTCCGGGGAAGCTTTCTTT CASSPRGESSGEAFF
TRBJ2-7 few TRBV11-2 TRBD1 TGTGCCAGCAGCTCTTTGACAGGGGGTAATCGGCTTAACTACGAGCAGTACTTC CASSSLTGGNRLNYEQYF
TRBJ1-1 . TRBV15 . TGTGCCACCAGCAGAGATGACGAGACGGCGGGCGCTTTCTTT CATSRDDETAGAFF
TRBJ1-4 few TRBV4-1 . TGCGCCAGCTCTCAAGGGGGAGAAAAACTGTTTTTT CASSQGGEKLFF
TRBJ2-3 . TRBV4-1 TRBD2 TGCGCCAGCAGCCAAGTGCAAGGACTAGCGGGAGCAGATACGCAGTATTTT CASSQVQGLAGADTQYF
TRBJ1-1 few TRBV2 . TGTGCCAGCATAGGCGGGCCAACTGAAGCTTTCTTT CASIGGPTEAFF
TRBJ2-1 . TRBV20-1 TRBD2 TGCAGTGCTAGAGTAGCGGCTAGCGGGAGACGGGACAATGAGCAGTTCTTC CSARVAASGRRDNEQFF
TRBJ2-7 few TRBV7-6 TRBD1 TGTGCCAGCAGCTTAGAACCTTTCGGGACAGCCTACGAGCAGTACTTC CASSLEPFGTAYEQYF
TRBJ1-2 few TRBV6-2/TRBV6-3 TRBD1 TGTGCCAGCAGGAAGATCGGACAGGGCGCACACTATGGCTACACCTTC CASRKIGQGAHYGYTF
TRBJ2-7 . TRBV6-2/TRBV6-3 TRBD2 TGTGCCAGCAGTTACAGCGGGAGGCAGTACTTC CASSYSGRQYF
TRBJ1-4 . TRBV29-1 . TGCAGCGGTGGGGGGGGAGACAGTAATGAAAAACTGTTTTTT CSGGGGDSNEKLFF
TRBJ2-1 many TRBV27 TRBD2 TGTGCCAGCAGTTTACGGGGTAGCGGGGTCTCCTACAATGAGCAGTTCTTC CASSLRGSGVSYNEQFF
TRBJ1-4 few TRBV20-1 . TGCAGTGCTAGAGATGCAGTGGCTAATGAAAAACTGTTTTTT CSARDAVANEKLFF
TRBJ1-2 few TRBV29-1 . TGCAGCGTTGAAATATCTAACTATGGCTACACCTTC CSVEISNYGYTF
TRBJ1-4 many TRBV25-1 . TGTGCCAGCAGTGGGGGAAATGAAAAACTGTTTTTT CASSGGNEKLFF
TRBJ2-3 . TRBV12-3/TRBV12-4 . TGTGCCAGCAGTTTAGTTTTCATACAGGGAGATACGCAGTATTTT CASSLVFIQGDTQYF
TRBJ1-6 . TRBV6-1 TRBD1 TGTGCCAGCAGCCCAAGGGACAGGGCTAGTAATTCACCCCTCCACTTT CASSPRDRASNSPLHF
TRBJ2-1 . TRBV4-2 TRBD2 TGTGCCAGCAGCCCCGGGACTAGCGGGGGGGCCGGGGAGCAGTTCTTC CASSPGTSGGAGEQFF
TRBJ2-3 few TRBV7-9 . TGTGCCAGCAGCTTAGAGGGGGGGGCCAAGGCCACGCAGTATTTT CASSLEGGAKATQYF
TRBJ2-7 many TRBV13 . TGTGCCAGCAGCACCCGGGGGAACGAGCAGTACTTC CASSTRGNEQYF
TRBJ2-1 . TRBV12-5 . TGTGCTAGTGGTTTGGTCCCTGGGGACTCCCTCCACAATGAGCAGTTCTTC CASGLVPGDSLHNEQFF
TRBJ2-7 many TRBV4-1 . TGCGCCAGCAGCCAAGACACCTACGAGCAGTACTTC CASSQDTYEQYF
TRBJ1-1 . TRBV6-5 . TGTGCCAGCAGTTACTCGAGGGGCACTGAAGCTTTCTTT CASSYSRGTEAFF
TRBJ1-2 . TRBV20-1 . TGCAGTGCTAGCGGCCAGGGGAATCATGGCTACACCTTC CSASGQGNHGYTF
TRBJ1-6 many TRBV5-1 . TGCGCCAGCAGCTCCAAGGACGGGGGGAATGGATCACCCCTCCACTTT CASSSKDGGNGSPLHF
TRBJ2-7 many TRBV7-9 . TGTGCCAGCAGCTTTGACGCAGGCTACGAGCAGTACTTC CASSFDAGYEQYF
TRBJ2-5 . TRBV7-8 . TGTGCCAGCAGCCACTCGACGGGGGTCCAAGAGACCCAGTACTTC CASSHSTGVQETQYF
TRBJ2-3 . TRBV11-3 . TGTGCCAGCAGCTTGCAGGGGAGCACAGATACGCAGTATTTT CASSLQGSTDTQYF
TRBJ2-5 few TRBV5-5 . TGTGCCAGCAGCCGACCTGGGGTCCAAGAGACCCAGTACTTC CASSRPGVQETQYF
TRBJ2-1 . TRBV19 . TGTGCCAGTAGTTTATCCCTTGCGGGGAGTTACAATGAGCAGTTCTTC CASSLSLAGSYNEQFF
TRBJ2-5 . TRBV2 TRBD2 TGTGCCAGCACCGGAGTAGGGACTAGCAGAGCCCAAGAGACCCAGTACTTC CASTGVGTSRAQETQYF
TRBJ2-7 . TRBV5-1 . TGCGCCAGCAGCTTGGACCTATTGTACGAGCAGTACTTC CASSLDLLYEQYF
TRBJ1-1 few TRBV20-1 TRBD1 TGCAGTGCTAACCTTGGGACAGGGGACACTGAAGCTTTCTTT CSANLGTGDTEAFF
TRBJ2-5 few TRBV5-6 . TGTGCCAGCAGCTTGACTATCCAAGAGACCCAGTACTTC CASSLTIQETQYF